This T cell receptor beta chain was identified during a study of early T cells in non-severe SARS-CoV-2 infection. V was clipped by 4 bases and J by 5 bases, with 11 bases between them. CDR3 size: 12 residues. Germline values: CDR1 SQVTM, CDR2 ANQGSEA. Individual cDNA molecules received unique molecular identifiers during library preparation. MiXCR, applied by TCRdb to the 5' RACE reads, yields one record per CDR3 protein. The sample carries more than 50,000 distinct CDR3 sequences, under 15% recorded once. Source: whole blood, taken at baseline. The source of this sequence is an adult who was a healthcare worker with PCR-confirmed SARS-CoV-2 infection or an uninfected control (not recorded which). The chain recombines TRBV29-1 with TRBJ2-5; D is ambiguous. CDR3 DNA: TGCAGCGTTGTTCTGCCCTCCGAGACCCAGTACTTC. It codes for CSVVLPSETQYF.